The 25 T cell receptor beta chains below were found in one sample sequenced in a study of blood T cell repertoires in COVID-19. Produced via immunoSEQ multiplex PCR; TCRdb's table is partial and in-frame only. The sample lists fewer than 450,000 clones; around 90% were seen once. Sequencing was carried out using peripheral blood. These receptors were obtained from a woman between 18 and 29 years old who had recovered from COVID-19.

V and J are TRBV7-2 and TRBJ1-1; D perhaps matches TRBD1 (6 bases). The V and J ends lost 5 bases and 6 bases respectively, with 16 bases between them. Per the germline V gene, CDR1 is SGHTA and CDR2 is FQGNSA. The CDR3 has 14 amino acids. Written as DNA, the CDR3 is TGTGCCAGCAGCCCACGCCGGGGGGCTTCTGAAGCTTTCTTT. It translates to CASSPRRGASEAFF.

The chain has TRBV27 and TRBJ1-5; no firm D call. This CDR3 has 13 residues. Trimming left V 3 bases short and J 3 bases short, with 6 bases between. The germline gives CDR1 MNHEY, CDR2 SMNVEV (reference sequence). The CDR3 DNA follows: TGTGCCAGCAGTTTGGGCCCCAATCAGCCCCAGCATTTT. This translates into CASSLGPNQPQHF.

As for this clone: Within the sample, other DNA sequences also encode this same CDR3. The chain recombines TRBV4-3 with TRBJ2-3; 10 nucleotides match TRBD2. J lost 3 bases, V lost 0 bases, and 0 bases had no gene match. The CDR3 totals 15 residues. Germline loops: CDR1 LGHNA, CDR2 YSLEER. The CDR3 here is CASSQELAGTDTQYF. The CDR3 DNA follows: TGCGCCAGCAGCCAAGAACTAGCGGGGACAGATACGCAGTATTTT.

The chain uses TRBV11-2 and TRBJ2-7; 10 nucleotides match TRBD1. Germline V lookup: CDR1 SGHAT, CDR2 FQNNGV. The J segment lost 4 bases and the V segment lost 2 bases, leaving 5 bases of the junction unmatched. The CDR3 totals 15 residues. Written as DNA, the CDR3 is TGTGCCAGCAGCTTAACCGGGGACAGGGGTTACGAGCAGTACGTC. Translating it yields CASSLTGDRGYEQYV.

The genes are TRBV7-2 and TRBJ2-5; TRBD2 matches at 11 bases. Unmatched junction bases numbered 11, after V lost 4 bases and J lost 1 base. This CDR3 is built from 18 residues. Per the germline V gene, CDR1 is SGHTA and CDR2 is FQGNSA. The CDR3 region is CASSYKLGLAGGQETQYF. The CDR3 region has the DNA TGTGCCAGCAGCTACAAGCTGGGGCTAGCGGGAGGCCAAGAGACCCAGTACTTC.

This clone was observed a single time. The chain recombines TRBV27 with TRBJ1-2; D is undetermined. CDR3 length equals 15 residues. Trimming stripped 8 bases from V and 2 bases from J, with 18 bases between. Germline V gene sequence: CDR1 MNHEY, CDR2 SMNVEV (reference sequence). As DNA, the CDR3 is TGTGCCAGCGGATTTGGCCCCGGCGGGAACTATGGCTACACCTTC. It codes for CASGFGPGGNYGYTF.

This sequence joins TRBV11-3 and TRBJ1-3; maybe TRBD1 (5 bases). The CDR3 length is 20 residues. V lost 5 bases, J lost 0 bases, and 26 bases lay in between. Looked up from germline, CDR1 is SGHNT and CDR2 is YENEEA. CDR3 amino acids: CASSPATLGETGGSGNTIYF. CDR3 coding DNA: TGTGCCAGCAGCCCGGCGACTTTGGGCGAAACGGGGGGCTCTGGAAACACCATATATTTT.

This chain uses TRBV19 with TRBJ2-3, with 13 bases that match TRBD2. Germline CDR1 is LNHDA and CDR2 is SQIVND (reference sequence). This CDR3 is 16 amino acids long. Trimming took 5 bases from V and 5 from J; bases not matched to a gene: 7. The DNA of the CDR3 is TGTGCCAGTAGTGCGCGACTAGCGGGAGGCTTAGATACGCAGTATTTT. This gives the protein CASSARLAGGLDTQYF. The variable domain in full, completed from reference TRBV19 and TRBJ2-3, reads DGGITQSPKYLFRKEGQNVTLSCEQNLNHDAMYWYRQDPGQGLRLIYYSQIVNDFQKGDIAEGYSVSREKKESFPLTVTSAQKNPTAFYLCASSARLAGGLDTQYFGPGTRLTVL.

This chain links TRBV10-3 with TRBJ2-7; 7 bases line up with TRBD1. The V gene's germline CDR1 is ENHRY and CDR2 SYGVKD. Trimming took 11 bases from V and 6 from J; bases not matched to a gene: 13. The CDR3 has 13 residues. In DNA, the CDR3 is TGTGCCCCGATACAGGGGCCCGCGCGCGAGCAGTACGTC. It translates to CAPIQGPAREQYV.

The chain joins TRBV19 to TRBJ1-1; 8 bases are shared with TRBD1. Trimming cost V 4 bases and J 9 bases; bases outside gene matches: 7. Germline loops: CDR1 LNHDA, CDR2 SQIVND (reference sequence). The CDR3 loop spans 13 amino acids. CDR3 sequence reads: CASSTGQGSQAFF. DNA of the CDR3: TGTGCCAGTAGTACCGGACAGGGCAGCCAAGCTTTCTTT.

The V gene is TRBV5-8, the J gene TRBJ2-1, with 7 bases aligning to TRBD2. Unmatched junction bases numbered 6, after V lost 0 bases and J lost 0 bases. The germline CDR1 and CDR2 sequences are SGHTS and YDEGEE. The CDR3 is 17 residues long. The CDR3 spells CASSLGLRTSSYNEQFF. The CDR3 DNA reads as TGTGCCAGCAGCTTGGGATTGCGGACTAGCTCCTACAATGAGCAGTTCTTC.

The DNA of the CDR3 is TGTGCCAGCAGCTCCGCAGCAGGGGGCGAGAACTATGGCTACACCTTC. This gives the protein CASSSAAGGENYGYTF. The chain employs TRBV5-4 and TRBJ1-2; TRBD1 matches at 8 bases. The CDR3 has 16 residues. The junction had 9 bases not matched to a gene; V was cut back by 3 bases and J by 2 bases. Germline CDR1 is SGHNT and CDR2 is YYREEE (reference sequence).

This rearrangement joins TRBV7-6 to TRBJ1-2, with TRBD1 identical over 9 bases. The CDR3 runs 15 residues. Germline V gene data show CDR1 as SGHVS and CDR2 as FNYEAQ. J lost 8 bases, V lost 7 bases, and 14 bases had no gene match. CDR3 loop: CASTLGQGLSSGYTF. The CDR3 bases are TGTGCCAGCACCCTGGGACAGGGTTTGTCCTCCGGCTACACCTTC. The full variable domain, rest sourced from reference TRBV7-6 and TRBJ1-2, is GAGVSQSPRYKVTKRGQDVALRCDPISGHVSLYWYRQALGQGPEFLTYFNYEAQQDKSGLPNDRFSAERPEGSISTLTIQRTEQRDSAMYRCASTLGQGLSSGYTFGSGTRLTVV.

The V gene is TRBV5-4, the J gene TRBJ2-3; the D is unclear. The germline V gene encodes CDR1 SGHNT and CDR2 YYREEE (reference sequence). The CDR3 consists of 13 residues. The V and J ends lost 4 bases and 4 bases respectively, with 10 bases between them. For the CDR3, the DNA is TGTGCCAGCAGCGAGAAAGTTTCAGATACGCAGTATTTT. The encoded protein is CASSEKVSDTQYF.

The chain has TRBV7-2 and TRBJ2-3; weak D call: TRBD1 (5 bases). Trimming removed 2 bases from V and 3 bases from J, with 12 bases in between. Germline CDR1 reads SGHTA; CDR2 reads FQGNSA. The CDR3 is made up of 15 amino acids. CDR3 loop: CASSLRGGRTDTQYF. The CDR3 DNA follows: TGTGCCAGCAGCTTAAGGGGCGGTCGGACAGATACGCAGTATTTT.

Worth noting for this clone: This sample includes further DNA sequences coding for the same CDR3. CDR3 coding DNA: TGCGCCAGCAGCTCTGGACAGGGCCAAGAGACCCAGTACTTC. It codes for CASSSGQGQETQYF. This chain links TRBV5-1 with TRBJ2-5, with TRBD1 matching over 8 bases. CDR3 size: 14 residues. Trimming cost V 3 bases and J 1 base; bases outside gene matches: 2. CDR1 is SGHRS, CDR2 YFSETQ, per germline. Variable domain in full (rest from reference TRBV5-1 and TRBJ2-5): KAGVTQTPRYLIKTRGQQVTLSCSPISGHRSVSWYQQTPGQGLQFLFEYFSETQRNKGNFPGRFSGRQFSNSRSEMNVSTLELGDSALYLCASSSGQGQETQYFGPGTRLLVL.

This chain uses TRBV7-9 with TRBJ2-2, with a weak D call TRBD2 (5 bases). CDR3 length equals 15 residues. Germline V gene lookup returns CDR1 SEHNR and CDR2 FQNEAQ (reference sequence). V lost 1 base, J lost 8 bases, and 14 bases lay in between. In DNA form, the CDR3 reads TGTGCCAGCAGCTTAGAGAATGGCCGGGGAGGGGAGCTGTTTTTT. It yields the protein CASSLENGRGGELFF.

The chain employs TRBV7-8 and TRBJ2-6; the match to TRBD1 covers 7 bases. The germline CDR1 and CDR2 sequences are SGHVS and FQNEAQ. The length of the CDR3 is 16 residues. Trimming at V came to 1 base and at J to 2 bases, leaving 2 bases not matched to a gene. CDR3 sequence reads: CASSLGGGAGANVLTF. The CDR3 DNA is TGTGCCAGCAGCTTAGGAGGGGGCGCTGGGGCCAACGTCCTGACTTTC. Variable domain in full (rest from reference TRBV7-8 and TRBJ2-6): GAGVSQSPRYKVAKRGQDVALRCDPISGHVSLFWYQQALGQGPEFLTYFQNEAQLDKSGLPSDRFFAERPEGSVSTLKIQRTQQEDSAVYLCASSLGGGAGANVLTFGAGSRLTVL.

The V call is TRBV12-3 or TRBV12-4, the J call TRBJ2-7; tentative D call: TRBD2 (6 bases). CDR3 length: 13 residues. The V gene lost 3 bases and the J gene lost 8 bases, with 14 bases spanning the gap. The CDR3 DNA reads TGTGCCAGCAGTTTGGCGCTAGCGTTGAAGCAGTACGTC. Translation: CASSLALALKQYV.

The gene calls are TRBV11-3 and TRBJ2-1, with a weak D call TRBD2 (5 bases). This CDR3 spans 13 amino acids. The V gene lost 4 bases and the J gene lost 2 bases, with 6 bases spanning the gap. Germline V gene sequence: CDR1 SGHNT, CDR2 YENEEA. CDR3 region: CASSSGTYNEQFF. In DNA form, the CDR3 reads TGTGCCAGCAGCTCGGGAACCTACAATGAGCAGTTCTTC.

The chain is built from TRBV4-3 and TRBJ1-1; tentatively, D is TRBD1 (5 bases). From germline, CDR1 is LGHNA and CDR2 YSLEER. The CDR3 extends over 14 amino acids. The germline V and J ends were trimmed by 4 bases and 0 bases, with 9 bases remaining between them. CDR3 DNA: TGCGCCAGCAGCCCGGGGACTGTGAACACTGAAGCTTTCTTT. It codes for CASSPGTVNTEAFF.

CDR3 sequence reads: CASSPTRGDRRGVCSPLHF. CDR3 nucleotide sequence: TGTGCCAGCAGCCCCACCCGGGGGGACAGGCGGGGAGTCTGTTCACCCCTCCACTTT. V usage is TRBV3-1 (or the pseudogene TRBV3-2) and J usage is TRBJ1-6; 8 nucleotides align to TRBD1. The V and J ends lost 4 bases and 9 bases, in that order; junction bases with no gene match: 20. CDR1 and CDR2 (germline): LGHDT, YNNKEL (reference sequence). This CDR3 region has 19 residues.

The V and J genes are TRBV3-1 (or the pseudogene TRBV3-2) and TRBJ2-1, with TRBD2 identical over 12 bases. Germline-derived CDR1 and CDR2 are LGHDT and YNNKEL (reference sequence). The CDR3 length is 16 residues. The J segment lost 7 bases and the V segment lost 1 base, leaving 5 bases of the junction unmatched. CDR3 region: CASSQGGLAGLNEQFF. The CDR3 nucleotides read TGTGCCAGCAGCCAAGGAGGACTAGCGGGATTGAATGAGCAGTTCTTC.

This chain joins TRBV7-2 and TRBJ2-3, with TRBD2 identical over 10 bases. V lost 5 bases and J lost 3; bases outside the gene matches: 11. This CDR3 region has 17 residues. The germline V gene has CDR1 SGHTA and CDR2 FQGNSA. CDR3 nucleotides: TGTGCCAGCAGCCCCTCGTGGGCTAGCGGGAGTACAGATACGCAGTATTTT. This translates into CASSPSWASGSTDTQYF.

J is TRBJ1-6 and V is TRBV4-3; 9 bases line up with TRBD1. Germline CDR1 reads LGHNA; CDR2 reads YSLEER. The CDR3 sequence is 13 residues long. With V trimmed by 4 bases and J by 9 bases, 1 base remained unmatched. In nucleotides, the CDR3 is TGCGCCAGCAGCCTGGACAGGGGTTCACCCCTCCACTTT. It encodes CASSLDRGSPLHF.